The 30 T cell receptor beta chains below were found in one sample sequenced in a study of beta chain features in type 1 diabetes. The investigators reverse transcribed all of the isolated RNA, so they sequenced expressed TCRB transcripts. Produced via immunoSEQ multiplex PCR; TCRdb's table is partial and in-frame only. The sample shows approximately 400,000 clones, approximately 15% of them seen only once. Material: naive CD4+ T cells from blood. These receptors all come from a woman aged 18-29 years in good health.

The rearrangement joins TRBV7-9 to TRBJ1-1, with 7 bases aligning to TRBD1. The V segment lost 1 base and the J segment 6 bases; nucleotides outside the gene matches: 11. This CDR3 has 16 amino acids. In germline, CDR1 is SEHNR, CDR2 FQNEAQ (reference sequence). The CDR3 DNA is TGTGCCAGCAGCTTAGGGGCCCGAGGGGGCCTCGCTGAAGCTTTCTTT. Translation gives CASSLGARGGLAEAFF. The variable domain in full, with the rest retrieved from reference TRBV7-9 and TRBJ1-1, is DTGVSQNPRHKITKRGQNVTFRCDPISEHNRLYWYRQTLGQGPEFLTYFQNEAQLEKSRLLSDRFSAERPKGSFSTLEIQRTEQGDSAMYLCASSLGARGGLAEAFFGQGTRLTVV.

This chain joins TRBV7-9 and TRBJ2-7; 7 bases agree with TRBD2. The CDR3 length is 12 residues. CDR1 is SEHNR and CDR2 is FQNEAQ in the germline V gene (reference sequence). The trim removed 5 bases at V and 7 bases at J, leaving 5 bases unmatched. DNA for the CDR3: TGTGCCAGCAGCCCAGTGGGGGGGGAGCAGTACTTC. This codes for CASSPVGGEQYF.

The chain combines TRBV28 with TRBJ1-5, with D possibly matching TRBD1 (6 bases). Per germline, CDR1 MDHEN and CDR2 SYDVKM. The CDR3 runs 14 residues. V was clipped by 6 bases and J by 7 bases, with 16 bases between them. The CDR3 here is CASSPIQGIQPQHF. CDR3 DNA: TGTGCCAGCAGCCCGATTCAGGGGATCCAGCCCCAGCATTTT.

DNA of the CDR3: TGTGCCACCAGCAGAGTTAGCGGGAGTGAGCAGTACTTC. Translated: CATSRVSGSEQYF. The chain carries TRBV15 and TRBJ2-7; 9 bases match TRBD2. The CDR3 sequence is 13 residues long. V gave up 1 base and J gave up 7 bases; unmatched junction bases: 2. The germline V gene encodes CDR1 LNHNV and CDR2 YYDKDF (reference sequence).

In its sample, this clone was seen a few times. The rearrangement joins TRBV12-5 to TRBJ2-1, with D possibly being TRBD2 (7 bases). In germline, CDR1 is LGHNT, CDR2 FRNRAP. The CDR3 extends over 17 amino acids. The V and J ends lost 3 bases and 5 bases respectively, with 20 bases between them. CDR3 nucleotides: TGTGCTAGTGGTTTTCAGGGGAGGGTAGCGGATGACAATGAGCAGTTCTTC. Encoded protein: CASGFQGRVADDNEQFF.

This clone was observed a few times. The rearrangement joins TRBV4-1 to TRBJ1-2; TRBD1 aligns across 8 bases. Trimming took 3 bases from V and 4 from J; bases not matched to a gene: 4. CDR1 is MGHRA, CDR2 YSYEKL, per germline. The CDR3 runs 14 residues. The CDR3 loop is CASSQGDRTYGYTF. CDR3 coding DNA: TGCGCCAGCAGCCAGGGGGACAGGACCTATGGCTACACCTTC.

This clone was detected only a few times. V gene TRBV5-1 combines with J gene TRBJ1-5, with 9 positions matching TRBD1. The CDR3 is 21 amino acids. V was clipped by 0 bases and J by 1 base; unmatched bases: 17. CDR1 is SGHRS, CDR2 YFSETQ, per germline. The CDR3 nucleotides are TGCGCCAGCAGCTTGGGGGGTGGGGACAGGGATCCGGCAAGGAGCAATCAGCCCCAGCATTTT. This encodes CASSLGGGDRDPARSNQPQHF.

This clone was observed a single time. The chain uses TRBV7-2 and TRBJ2-1; 10 bases are a match to TRBD2. V lost 2 bases and J lost 6; bases outside the gene matches: 10. Looked up from germline, CDR1 is SGHTA and CDR2 is FQGNSA. This CDR3 comprises 17 residues. The CDR3 DNA reads TGTGCCAGCAGCTTAATGAGCGGGAGGGCCAAAGCCAATGAGCAGTTCTTC. Translating it yields CASSLMSGRAKANEQFF.

This clone was observed a few times. The genes are TRBV21-1 and TRBJ2-3; the table's TRBD2 call for D was not verified on the DNA. TRBV21-1 is a pseudogene. This CDR3 has 18 residues. The DNA for the CDR3 is TGTGCCAGCAGCCGCTCCCCTCGTACGGAGTCTAGCACAGATACGCAGTATTTT. It codes for CASSRSPRTESSTDTQYF.

The chain carries TRBV18 and TRBJ1-5; D is ambiguous. CDR3 length: 14 residues. Germline values: CDR1 KGHSH, CDR2 LQKENI. Trimming pared 0 bases from V and 5 bases from J, leaving 8 bases between. This CDR3 is CASSPPGEHQPQHF. DNA of the CDR3: TGTGCCAGCTCACCACCCGGGGAGCATCAGCCCCAGCATTTT.

A few counts support this clone. The V and J genes are TRBV19 and TRBJ2-7, with 7 bases fitting TRBD1. Germline CDR1 and CDR2: LNHDA and SQIVND (reference sequence). The CDR3 has 15 residues. V shed 4 bases and J 3 bases; nucleotides not matched to a gene: 9. The CDR3, as DNA: TGTGCCAGTAGTACCCGACAGGGTGGCGGCTACGAGCAGTACTTC. The encoded protein is CASSTRQGGGYEQYF.

The V call is TRBV5-4, the J call TRBJ1-1; 9 nucleotides agree with TRBD1. V gave up 0 bases and J gave up 1 base; unmatched junction bases: 1. The CDR3 loop spans 15 amino acids. From germline, CDR1 is SGHNT and CDR2 YYREEE (reference sequence). The CDR3 DNA reads TGTGCCAGCAGCTTGGGGACAGGGGAGAACACTGAAGCTTTCTTT. Residues: CASSLGTGENTEAFF.

This clone appeared a few times. The gene calls are TRBV6-6 and TRBJ1-4, with a tentative D call TRBD1 (5 bases). Germline CDR1 is MNHNY and CDR2 is SVGAGI (reference sequence). Trimming stripped 8 bases from V and 8 bases from J, with 18 bases between. This CDR3 has 14 amino acids. The CDR3 is CASSWGGLGEKLFF. The CDR3 bases are TGTGCCAGCTCCTGGGGGGGTTTAGGGGAAAAACTGTTTTTT.

The chain employs TRBV5-1 and TRBJ1-2; 8 positions agree with TRBD1. The ends lost 4 bases at V and 1 base at J; junction bases unmatched: 6. Germline loops: CDR1 SGHRS, CDR2 YFSETQ. The CDR3 is made up of 15 amino acids. CDR3 DNA: TGCGCCAGCAGCGAACGGACAGGGCGTAACTATGGCTACACCTTC. Encoded protein: CASSERTGRNYGYTF.

The chain recombines TRBV30 with TRBJ1-3; 9 nucleotides agree with TRBD1. The CDR3 covers 13 residues. Per germline, CDR1 GTSNPN and CDR2 SVGIG (reference sequence). The J segment lost 7 bases and the V segment lost 5 bases, leaving 6 bases of the junction unmatched. For the CDR3, the DNA is TGTGCCTGGGGCACAGGGGGCGCGAACACCATATATTTT. This translates into CAWGTGGANTIYF.

This clone was observed a few times. The rearrangement links TRBV7-2 to TRBJ2-3; the D is unclear. CDR1 and CDR2 from the germline V gene are SGHTA and FQGNSA. Deletions cut 2 bases from V and 2 bases from J, with 14 bases between. The CDR3 is made up of 16 amino acids. This CDR3 is CASSLTSNSYTDTQYF. CDR3 in DNA: TGTGCCAGCAGCTTAACATCCAACAGCTACACAGATACGCAGTATTTT.

Only a few counts were recorded for this clone. This chain joins TRBV5-4 and TRBJ2-7; 9 nucleotides agree with TRBD1. The CDR3 has 14 residues. The J segment lost 1 base and the V segment lost 2 bases, leaving 1 base of the junction unmatched. Germline loops: CDR1 SGHNT, CDR2 YYREEE (reference sequence). Here the CDR3 reads CASSFDRGSYEQYF. For the CDR3, the DNA is TGTGCCAGCAGCTTCGACAGGGGGTCCTACGAGCAGTACTTC.

This CDR3 reads CASSDSFGTGSGYTF. The CDR3 coding sequence is TGTGCCAGCAGTGATTCGTTTGGGACAGGGTCTGGCTACACCTTC. This chain joins TRBV6-4 and TRBJ1-2, with 9 bases fitting TRBD1. The V gene's germline CDR1 is MRHNA and CDR2 SNTAGT. V trimming: 3 bases; J trimming: 7 bases; junction bases outside the gene matches: 9. CDR3 length: 15 amino acids.

This clone was picked up a small number of times. The V and J genes are TRBV28 and TRBJ2-5, with a weak D call TRBD1 (6 bases). The CDR3 totals 14 residues. Germline V gives CDR1 MDHEN, CDR2 SYDVKM. The V end was cut by 7 bases, the J end by 5 bases, with 17 bases between. The CDR3 DNA sequence: TGTGCCAGCACCCCCTTGGGGGCCCGGGAGACCCAGTACTTC. Protein sequence: CASTPLGARETQYF.

The chain recombines TRBV7-9 with TRBJ1-2; D unclear. The V gene lost 5 bases and the J gene lost 4 bases, with 17 bases spanning the gap. The CDR3 consists of 15 residues. Germline CDR1 SEHNR, CDR2 FQNEAQ (reference sequence). The CDR3 reads CASSSRRSLGYGYTF. In nucleotides, the CDR3 is TGTGCCAGCAGCAGCCGACGGAGCTTGGGCTATGGCTACACCTTC.

This clone was counted only a few times. The V call is TRBV5-4, the J call TRBJ2-1; 11 bases line up with TRBD2. Germline V gene sequence: CDR1 SGHNT, CDR2 YYREEE (reference sequence). This CDR3 spans 16 amino acids. J gave up 5 bases and V 2 bases, and 6 bases lay outside the gene matches. This CDR3 reads CASSFPTSGKNNEQFF. In nucleotides, the CDR3 is TGTGCCAGCAGCTTCCCGACTAGCGGGAAGAACAATGAGCAGTTCTTC.

The rearrangement joins TRBV28 to TRBJ2-2; TRBD1 aligns across 7 bases. The J segment lost 6 bases and the V segment lost 5 bases, leaving 9 bases of the junction unmatched. Per germline, CDR1 MDHEN and CDR2 SYDVKM. This CDR3 comprises 15 residues. Here the CDR3 reads CASSPRQGNAGELFF. CDR3 DNA: TGTGCCAGCAGTCCTCGACAGGGCAATGCCGGGGAGCTGTTTTTT.

This clone was seen more than once but under ten times. The chain carries TRBV7-7 and TRBJ2-7, with TRBD2 matching 15 bases. The CDR3 has 17 amino acids. V dropped 5 bases and J dropped 3; count of bases not matched to a gene: 8. The germline gives CDR1 SSHAT, CDR2 FNYEAQ (reference sequence). The CDR3 coding sequence is TGTGCCAGCAGCCCGTACTTGGGACTAGCGGGAGGCTACGAGCAGTACTTC. Translating gives CASSPYLGLAGGYEQYF. The full variable domain, rest sourced from reference TRBV7-7 and TRBJ2-7, is GAGVSQSPRYKVTKRGQDVTLRCDPISSHATLYWYQQALGQGPEFLTYFNYEAQPDKSGLPSDRFSAERPEGSISTLTIQRTEQRDSAMYRCASSPYLGLAGGYEQYFGPGTRLTVT.

This clone was picked up a small number of times. The rearrangement links TRBV18 to TRBJ2-1, with D tentatively TRBD2 (5 bases). Trimming took 2 bases from V and 5 from J, leaving 7 bases between them. Germline V gene lookup returns CDR1 KGHSH and CDR2 LQKENI. The CDR3 length is 13 residues. DNA of the CDR3: TGTGCCAGCTCACCAGCCGGGAACAATGAGCAGTTCTTC. Translation: CASSPAGNNEQFF.

The table lists this clone with a few counts. This same CDR3 is encoded by further DNA sequences in the sample. The chain links TRBV7-9 to TRBJ2-3; D gene uncertain. CDR1 and CDR2 (germline): SEHNR, FQNEAQ (reference sequence). The CDR3 spans 13 residues. V was trimmed by 3 bases and J by 0 bases, leaving 4 bases between them. The CDR3 coding sequence is TGTGCCAGCAGCTTGAGTAGCACAGATACGCAGTATTTT. Translating it yields CASSLSSTDTQYF.

The CDR3 DNA sequence: TGCGCCAGCAGCTTGGACTCTCTCCTCTACGAGCAGTACTTC. Its protein product is CASSLDSLLYEQYF. The V gene is TRBV5-1, the J gene TRBJ2-7; D call uncertain. V dropped 0 bases and J dropped 3 bases, with 10 bases sitting between them. This CDR3 comprises 14 residues. From germline, CDR1 is SGHRS and CDR2 YFSETQ.

The genes are TRBV7-2 and TRBJ2-7; the match to TRBD2 covers 7 bases. Germline values: CDR1 SGHTA, CDR2 FQGNSA. V lost 6 bases to trimming and J lost 0 bases; unmatched junction nucleotides: 8. The CDR3 is 15 amino acids. DNA of the CDR3: TGTGCCAGCAGTCAAACCGGGAGGCTCTCCTACGAGCAGTACTTC. It codes for CASSQTGRLSYEQYF.

This clone was detected a few times. The J gene is TRBJ2-3, the V gene TRBV29-1, with a possible D match to TRBD2 (6 bases). There are 15 residues in the CDR3. Germline-derived CDR1 and CDR2 are SQVTM and ANQGSEA. With 5 bases removed from V and 3 bases from J, the gap between germline ends came to 18 bases. The CDR3: CSVPPGGTATDTQYF. CDR3 nucleotides: TGCAGCGTTCCCCCTGGCGGGACCGCGACAGATACGCAGTATTTT.

The V gene is TRBV9, the J gene TRBJ2-1, with D maybe TRBD1 (5 bases). Per the germline V gene, CDR1 is SGDLS and CDR2 is YYNGEE. V was shortened by 6 bases and J by 2 bases, with 15 bases between the two germline ends. CDR3 size: 15 residues. DNA of the CDR3: TGTGCCAGCACCCAAAGTGGGGCTACCTACAATGAGCAGTTCTTC. Translation gives CASTQSGATYNEQFF.

The chain recombines TRBV30 with TRBJ2-1; 10 positions match TRBD2. V was clipped by 0 bases and J by 6 bases; unmatched bases: 8. The CDR3 consists of 16 residues. Germline values: CDR1 GTSNPN, CDR2 SVGIG (reference sequence). Written as DNA, the CDR3 is TGTGCCTGGAGTGTACAGGTGGCTAGCGGGAGCAATGAGCAGTTCTTC. It encodes CAWSVQVASGSNEQFF.